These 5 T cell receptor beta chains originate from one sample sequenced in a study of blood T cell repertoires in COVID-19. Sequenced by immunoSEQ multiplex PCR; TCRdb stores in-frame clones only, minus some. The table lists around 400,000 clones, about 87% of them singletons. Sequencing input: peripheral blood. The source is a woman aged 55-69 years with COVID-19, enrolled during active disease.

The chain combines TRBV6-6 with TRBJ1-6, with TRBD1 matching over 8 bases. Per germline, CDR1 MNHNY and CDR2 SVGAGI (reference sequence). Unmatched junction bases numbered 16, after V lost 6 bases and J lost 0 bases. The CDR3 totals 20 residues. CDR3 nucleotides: TGTGCCAGCAGCTTTCCCGCAGAGACAGGGGAAAGCTCCTATAATTCACCCCTCCACTTT. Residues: CASSFPAETGESSYNSPLHF.

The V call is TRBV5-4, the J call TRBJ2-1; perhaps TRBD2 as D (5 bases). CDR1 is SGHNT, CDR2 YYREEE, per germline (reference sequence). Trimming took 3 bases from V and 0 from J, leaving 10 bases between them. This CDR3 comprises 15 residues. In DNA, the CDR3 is TGTGCCAGCAGCTCGGATGCGGGCTCCTACAATGAGCAGTTCTTC. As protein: CASSSDAGSYNEQFF.

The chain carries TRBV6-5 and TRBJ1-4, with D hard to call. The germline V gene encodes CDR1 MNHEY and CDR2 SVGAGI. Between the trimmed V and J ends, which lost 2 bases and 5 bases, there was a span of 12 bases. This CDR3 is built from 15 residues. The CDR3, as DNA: TGTGCCAGCAGTTACGACGGGGTCTTAAATGAAAAACTGTTTTTT. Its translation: CASSYDGVLNEKLFF.

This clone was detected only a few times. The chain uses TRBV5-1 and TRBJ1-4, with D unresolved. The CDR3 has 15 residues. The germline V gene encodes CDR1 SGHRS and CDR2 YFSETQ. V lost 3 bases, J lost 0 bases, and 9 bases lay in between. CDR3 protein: CASSSQGATNEKLFF. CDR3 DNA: TGCGCCAGCAGCTCTCAAGGAGCAACTAATGAAAAACTGTTTTTT.

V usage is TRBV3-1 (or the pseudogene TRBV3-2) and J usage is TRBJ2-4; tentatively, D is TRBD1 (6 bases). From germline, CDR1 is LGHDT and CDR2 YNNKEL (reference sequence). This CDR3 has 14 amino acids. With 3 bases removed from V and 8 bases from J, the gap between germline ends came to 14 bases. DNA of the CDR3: TGTGCCAGCAGCCACCTGACAGGAGGAGACATTCAGTACTTC. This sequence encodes CASSHLTGGDIQYF.